Listed below are T cell receptor beta chains from one sample, sequenced in a study of blood T cell repertoires in COVID-19. Assay used: immunoSEQ multiplex PCR; TCRdb lists only in-frame clones, some missing. This table has about 98,000 clones, approximately 82% appearing once. Sequencing used peripheral blood. The receptors derive from a man in his sixties or seventies with active or convalescent COVID-19. Both conserved end residues are part of each CDR3. A D gene is named only where the DNA matches it firmly. Size is stated for part of the rows, as once, few or many counts, or as a class when the clone is expanded.

D: TRBD1; size: NA; V: TRBV4-2; J: TRBJ1-2; DNA: TGTGCCAGCAGCCAGGCTCAGATAGGGTGGACAGGGGATGGCTACACCTTC; CDR3: CASSQAQIGWTGDGYTF
D: NA; size: NA; V: TRBV24-1; J: TRBJ2-2; DNA: TGTGCCACCAGTGTCGGCAGGGGCGCCGGGGAGCTGTTTTTT; CDR3: CATSVGRGAGELFF
D: NA; size: NA; V: TRBV6-5; J: TRBJ2-2; DNA: TGTGCCAGCAGTCCAGGGGTTGACACCGGGGAGCTGTTTTTT; CDR3: CASSPGVDTGELFF
D: TRBD1; size: NA; V: TRBV10-3; J: TRBJ2-7; DNA: TGTGCCATCAGTGAGTCGACAGGGGCCTACGAGCAGTACTTC; CDR3: CAISESTGAYEQYF
D: NA; size: NA; V: TRBV7-8; J: TRBJ2-7; DNA: TGTGCCAGCAGCTTAGCCGGGGGCTACGAGCAGTACTTC; CDR3: CASSLAGGYEQYF
D: NA; size: NA; V: TRBV6-6; J: TRBJ1-5; DNA: TGTGCCAGCAGTTACTCGAGAGGGTTGGAGCCCCAGCATTTT; CDR3: CASSYSRGLEPQHF
D: TRBD2; size: NA; V: TRBV6-5; J: TRBJ2-7; DNA: TGTGCCAGCAGTCTGACTAGCGGGGGGAGGTACGAGCAGTACTTC; CDR3: CASSLTSGGRYEQYF
D: NA; size: NA; V: TRBV14; J: TRBJ2-1; DNA: TGTGCCAGCAGCCCCGGACTGTGGGGTGAGCAGTTCTTC; CDR3: CASSPGLWGEQFF
D: NA; size: NA; V: TRBV29-1; J: TRBJ2-5; DNA: TGCAGCGTTGCCTACACAAGCAGGGAGACCCAGTACTTC; CDR3: CSVAYTSRETQYF
D: NA; size: once; V: TRBV7-2; J: TRBJ2-1; DNA: TGTGCCAGCAGCTTTGGGGGGGGCCTCCAAAATGAGCAGTTCTTC; CDR3: CASSFGGGLQNEQFF
D: NA; size: NA; V: TRBV3-1/TRBV3-2; J: TRBJ1-1; DNA: TGTGCCAGCAGTTTAGGGGCTACAGGGAAGGGCACTGAAGCTTTCTTT; CDR3: CASSLGATGKGTEAFF
D: NA; size: NA; V: TRBV5-1; J: TRBJ2-3; DNA: TGCGCCAGCAGCTTGAGGACGCGGGGACGCACAGATACGCAGTATTTT; CDR3: CASSLRTRGRTDTQYF
D: NA; size: NA; V: TRBV18; J: TRBJ1-2; DNA: TGTGCCAGCTCACCACTTCCATTTGAAGCCTGGGGCTACACCTTC; CDR3: CASSPLPFEAWGYTF
D: NA; size: NA; V: TRBV10-2; J: TRBJ2-6; DNA: TGCGCCAGCAGTGATGGGCCGACGGGGGCCAACGTCCTGACTTTC; CDR3: CASSDGPTGANVLTF
D: NA; size: NA; V: TRBV7-9; J: TRBJ1-4; DNA: TGTGCCAGCAGCTTTAATAGTGGAAGGAGGGAAAAACTGTTTTTT; CDR3: CASSFNSGRREKLFF